One sample yielded the 29 T cell receptor beta chains listed below, sequenced in a study of technical replicates of blood from a few donors. Produced via immunoSEQ multiplex PCR; TCRdb's table is partial and in-frame only. The sample shows tens of thousands of clones, just under 95% of them seen only once. The sequenced material came from T cells isolated from PBMCs. The receptors derive from a human donor in good health.

This clone was seen once. V usage is TRBV7-9 and J usage is TRBJ2-7, with 7 bases aligning to TRBD2. CDR3 length: 16 residues. The germline gives CDR1 SEHNR, CDR2 FQNEAQ (reference sequence). Trimming removed 4 bases from V and 1 base from J; junction bases left unmatched: 10. The CDR3 DNA reads TGTGCCAGCAGCTCACCCCGACTAGCCGCGTCCTACGAGCAGTACTTC. The encoded protein is CASSSPRLAASYEQYF.

The J gene is TRBJ2-7, the V gene TRBV10-1; a weak D match, TRBD1 (5 bases). The V end was cut by 4 bases, the J end by 3 bases, with 10 bases between. CDR1 and CDR2 (germline): WNHNN, SYGVQD (reference sequence). This CDR3 has 13 amino acids. Written as DNA, the CDR3 is TGCGCCAGCAGTGGGGGCAGCAACTACGAGCAGTACTTC. This sequence encodes CASSGGSNYEQYF.

This clone is a singleton in its sample. The rearrangement uses TRBV4-2 and TRBJ2-7, with D perhaps matching TRBD2 (5 bases). The CDR3 runs 13 residues. The V gene's germline CDR1 is LGHNA and CDR2 YNFKEQ. Trimming stripped 5 bases from V and 3 bases from J, with 11 bases between. This CDR3 reads CASSDEEGYEQYF. CDR3 bases: TGTGCCAGCAGCGATGAAGAGGGCTACGAGCAGTACTTC.

This chain uses TRBV12-5 with TRBJ2-1, with a weak D call TRBD2 (6 bases). Germline V CDR1 and CDR2: LGHNT, FRNRAP. Trimming shortened V by 0 bases and J by 1 base, and 10 bases separated the two germline ends. This CDR3 is 16 amino acids long. Here the CDR3 reads CASGLVLAPSYNEQFF. Written as DNA, the CDR3 is TGTGCTAGTGGTTTGGTGCTAGCGCCGTCCTACAATGAGCAGTTCTTC.

The chain joins TRBV5-5 to TRBJ2-7; TRBD1 aligns across 7 bases. J was trimmed by 0 bases and V by 5 bases; bases with no gene match: 8. The CDR3 is 15 residues long. Germline CDR1 and CDR2: SGHKS and YYEKEE (reference sequence). The CDR3 sequence: CASSLGQVSSYEQYF. The CDR3 DNA reads TGTGCCAGCAGTCTCGGACAGGTTAGCTCCTACGAGCAGTACTTC.

This clone was seen just once. The chain combines TRBV2 with TRBJ2-1; 8 nucleotides line up with TRBD2. V gave up 6 bases and J gave up 4 bases; unmatched junction bases: 5. The V gene's germline CDR1 is SNHLY and CDR2 FYNNEI. The CDR3 is 14 residues long. The chain's CDR3 is CASRPGLGYNEQFF. CDR3 DNA: TGTGCCAGCAGACCGGGACTAGGGTACAATGAGCAGTTCTTC.

J is TRBJ1-1 and V is TRBV5-4; D gene uncertain. The CDR3 has 15 amino acids. V lost 0 bases and J 1 base, leaving 10 bases between the germline ends. CDR1 and CDR2 from the germline V gene are SGHNT and YYREEE (reference sequence). The CDR3 sequence: CASSLDGSGNTEAFF. CDR3 nucleotide sequence: TGTGCCAGCAGCTTGGATGGTAGTGGGAACACTGAAGCTTTCTTT.

The V gene is TRBV5-1, the J gene TRBJ2-7; D possibly corresponds to TRBD1 (5 bases). This CDR3 has 14 amino acids. Deletions cut 0 bases from V and 5 bases from J, with 12 bases between. Per germline, CDR1 SGHRS and CDR2 YFSETQ. CDR3 loop: CASSLAQGQDEQYF. As DNA, the CDR3 is TGCGCCAGCAGCTTGGCTCAGGGCCAGGACGAGCAGTACTTC.

The rearrangement joins TRBV9 to TRBJ2-6, with D uncertain. V dropped 0 bases and J dropped 3 bases, with 10 bases sitting between them. Germline CDR1 reads SGDLS; CDR2 reads YYNGEE. This CDR3 has 16 residues. DNA for the CDR3: TGTGCCAGCAGCGTAGACGTGTTCTATGGGGCCAACGTCCTGACTTTC. Amino acids: CASSVDVFYGANVLTF.

The rearrangement joins TRBV30 to TRBJ1-5; a possible D gene is TRBD1 (6 bases). The CDR3 is 13 residues long. Trimming took off 5 bases at V and 7 bases at J, with 15 bases between the two ends. Germline V gene sequence: CDR1 GTSNPN, CDR2 SVGIG (reference sequence). CDR3 nucleotides: TGTGCCTGGTGCTCAGGGGACGGGCAGCCCCAGCATTTT. Amino acid sequence: CAWCSGDGQPQHF.

V is TRBV5-1 and J is TRBJ2-7, with 9 bases matching TRBD2. Germline lookup yields CDR1 SGHRS and CDR2 YFSETQ. This CDR3 spans 14 amino acids. The J segment lost 3 bases and the V segment lost 7 bases, leaving 8 bases of the junction unmatched. DNA of the CDR3: TGCGCCAGCGGGCTAGCGGGACGAGGCTACGAGCAGTACTTC. As protein: CASGLAGRGYEQYF.

CDR3 sequence: CASSLFSAPGQGHSPLHF. In nucleotides, the CDR3 is TGTGCCAGCAGTTTATTTTCGGCCCCGGGACAGGGGCATTCACCCCTCCACTTT. The rearrangement links TRBV27 to TRBJ1-6; 10 bases fit TRBD1. Germline V CDR1 and CDR2: MNHEY, SMNVEV (reference sequence). Losses at the gene ends were 1 base for V and 8 bases for J; bases not matched to a gene: 11. CDR3 length equals 18 residues.

V is TRBV28 and J is TRBJ1-2; D uncertain. This CDR3 has 15 amino acids. The V end was cut by 3 bases, the J end by 0 bases, with 11 bases between. Looked up from germline, CDR1 is MDHEN and CDR2 is SYDVKM. CDR3 DNA: TGTGCCAGCAGTTTTATCCCCGCGTCTAACTATGGCTACACCTTC. Protein sequence: CASSFIPASNYGYTF.

The chain has TRBV5-4 and TRBJ1-5; 8 nucleotides align to TRBD1. This CDR3 is built from 15 residues. Looked up from germline, CDR1 is SGHNT and CDR2 is YYREEE (reference sequence). The V and J ends lost 4 bases and 6 bases, in that order; junction bases with no gene match: 9. CDR3 nucleotides: TGTGCCAGCAGCCCCGACAGGGGAGGGGGTCAGCCCCAGCATTTT. It specifies CASSPDRGGGQPQHF. The whole variable domain, remainder taken from reference TRBV5-4 and TRBJ1-5, is ETGVTQSPTHLIKTRGQQVTLRCSSQSGHNTVSWYQQALGQGPQFIFQYYREEENGRGNFPPRFSGLQFPNYSSELNVNALELDDSALYLCASSPDRGGGQPQHFGDGTRLSIL.

V is TRBV10-3 and J is TRBJ1-1; the D gene is possibly TRBD1 (5 bases). Trimming removed 5 bases from V and 6 bases from J, with 19 bases in between. This CDR3 has 15 amino acids. Germline CDR1 reads ENHRY; CDR2 reads SYGVKD. The CDR3 DNA reads as TGTGCCATCAGTACAGTCGAAGGGGCAGACGCTGAAGCTTTCTTT. Its protein is CAISTVEGADAEAFF.

On this clone itself: One end of the junction does not line up with germline, which may come from a read error. The gene calls are TRBV7-9 and TRBJ2-7, with TRBD2 as a possible D gene (6 bases). Looked up from germline, CDR1 is SEHNR and CDR2 is FQNEAQ (reference sequence). The CDR3 is 12 amino acids. CDR3 nucleotides: TGTGCCAGCAGCTTAGGTGGGGGGAGGAGTGACTTC. As protein: CASSLGGGRSDF.

This chain connects TRBV2 to TRBJ1-1; D possibly corresponds to TRBD1 (6 bases). With 4 bases removed from V and 0 bases from J, the gap between germline ends came to 12 bases. Germline values: CDR1 SNHLY, CDR2 FYNNEI. The CDR3 extends over 15 amino acids. In DNA form, the CDR3 reads TGTGCCAGCAGTGGGGCTAGGGACATGAACACTGAAGCTTTCTTT. Translating gives CASSGARDMNTEAFF.

The CDR3 sequence is CASSFTESTNEKLFF. CDR3 coding DNA: TGTGCCAGCAGTTTTACCGAGTCAACTAATGAAAAACTGTTTTTT. The chain couples TRBV6-5 to TRBJ1-4, with D hard to call. The CDR3 is 15 residues long. Looked up from germline, CDR1 is MNHEY and CDR2 is SVGAGI. The V gene lost 4 bases and the J gene lost 0 bases, with 9 bases spanning the gap.

The chain links TRBV6-6 to TRBJ1-5; D remains unclear. The CDR3 contains 13 residues. V shed 7 bases and J shed 4 bases, with 11 bases lying between them. The V gene's germline CDR1 is MNHNY and CDR2 SVGAGI (reference sequence). The CDR3 DNA is TGTGCCAGCAAATCGGACTGGAATCAGCCCCAGCATTTT. Translated, it gives CASKSDWNQPQHF.

The chain employs TRBV19 and TRBJ2-3, with 11 bases identical to TRBD2. The germline CDR1 and CDR2 sequences are LNHDA and SQIVND (reference sequence). The CDR3 sequence is 18 residues long. Trimming at V came to 3 bases and at J to 2 bases, leaving 10 bases not matched to a gene. CDR3 nucleotides: TGTGCCAGTAGTATCCGGAGGACGGGACTAGCGGCCACAGATACGCAGTATTTT. This gives the protein CASSIRRTGLAATDTQYF.

The rearrangement uses TRBV9 and TRBJ2-3, with 8 bases that match TRBD2. The CDR3 extends over 15 amino acids. V shed 2 bases, J shed 2 bases, and the junction held 4 bases outside the gene matches. Germline CDR1 SGDLS, CDR2 YYNGEE. As DNA, the CDR3 is TGTGCCAGCAGCGTGGGGCGGGGGGCCACAGATACGCAGTATTTT. Amino acids: CASSVGRGATDTQYF.

The genes are TRBV2 and TRBJ1-5; D is ambiguous. The ends were cut back, 4 bases at V and 3 bases at J, with 10 bases in the middle. This CDR3 is built from 14 residues. CDR1 is SNHLY and CDR2 is FYNNEI in the germline V gene. CDR3 sequence reads: CASSVSDTNQPQHF. The CDR3 region has the DNA TGTGCCAGCAGTGTTTCAGACACCAATCAGCCCCAGCATTTT.

This chain connects TRBV29-1 to TRBJ1-4; D remains ambiguous. V lost 7 bases and J lost 4, with 10 bases in between. The CDR3 runs 12 residues. Germline loops: CDR1 SQVTM, CDR2 ANQGSEA. The CDR3, as DNA: TGCAGCGCCCTCCGGGGTAATGAAAAACTGTTTTTT. Residues: CSALRGNEKLFF.

J is TRBJ1-1 and V is TRBV7-3, with 7 positions matching TRBD1. V lost 2 bases, J lost 7 bases, and 4 bases stayed unmatched. Looked up from germline, CDR1 is SGHTA and CDR2 is FQGTGA. The CDR3 is 13 residues long. The CDR3, as DNA: TGTGCCAGCAGCTTACAGGGGGGTGGTGAAGCTTTCTTT. Translated, it gives CASSLQGGGEAFF.

The V call is TRBV5-8, the J call TRBJ1-2; 7 bases are shared with TRBD1. From germline, CDR1 is SGHTS and CDR2 YDEGEE. The V and J ends lost 5 bases and 4 bases, in that order; junction bases with no gene match: 11. CDR3 length: 15 amino acids. The CDR3 sequence: CASSPPGQATYGYTF. DNA of the CDR3: TGTGCCAGCAGTCCCCCCGGACAGGCAACCTATGGCTACACCTTC.

This chain connects TRBV6-4 to TRBJ2-3; D is perhaps TRBD1 (6 bases). The CDR3 covers 13 residues. Per the germline V gene, CDR1 is MRHNA and CDR2 is SNTAGT. V was clipped by 6 bases and J by 3 bases, with 10 bases between them. The chain's CDR3 is CASRRQETDTQYF. The CDR3 DNA reads TGTGCCAGCAGACGACAGGAGACAGATACGCAGTATTTT.

The chain combines TRBV11-3 with TRBJ1-6, with D maybe TRBD1 (6 bases). The germline V and J ends were trimmed by 4 bases and 10 bases, with 14 bases remaining between them. The CDR3 length is 14 residues. The germline CDR1 and CDR2 sequences are SGHNT and YENEEA. The CDR3 nucleotides are TGTGCCAGCAGCTGGAGAGGGGGAGCGTCACCCCTCCACTTT. It encodes CASSWRGGASPLHF.

The chain joins TRBV2 to TRBJ1-1, with TRBD1 identical over 8 bases. With V trimmed by 6 bases and J by 3 bases, 6 bases remained unmatched. Germline V gene data show CDR1 as SNHLY and CDR2 as FYNNEI. This CDR3 is built from 14 residues. DNA for the CDR3: TGTGCCAGCAGCAACCAGGGGGCAGACACTGAAGCTTTCTTT. Translation: CASSNQGADTEAFF.

The rearrangement links TRBV19 to TRBJ1-1, with D perhaps TRBD1 (5 bases). Trimming took off 3 bases at V and 8 bases at J, with 13 bases between the two ends. CDR1 is LNHDA and CDR2 is SQIVND in the germline V gene (reference sequence). The CDR3 is made up of 13 amino acids. The DNA for the CDR3 is TGTGCCAGTAGTATCGGGGGGAGTAACGAAGCTTTCTTT. Protein product: CASSIGGSNEAFF. The whole variable domain, remainder taken from reference TRBV19 and TRBJ1-1, is DGGITQSPKYLFRKEGQNVTLSCEQNLNHDAMYWYRQDPGQGLRLIYYSQIVNDFQKGDIAEGYSVSREKKESFPLTVTSAQKNPTAFYLCASSIGGSNEAFFGQGTRLTVV.